This TCR beta chain was sequenced for a study of blood T cells in healthy people across ages. Whole-study context: The template switching approach captured approximately one barcoded beta molecule for every two T cells.

About 10 milliliters of peripheral blood were drawn from each donor into EDTA-treated tubes. Overall study findings and caveats: A strong correlation was found between TCR beta diversity and the percentage of naive T cells.

Next came a second PCR, run for about 7 to 12 cycles, which used a sample-barcoded 5' primer along with a J-beta primer mix. Each single sample gave us at least 2.5 million CDR3-containing paired-end reads. MiXCR, applied by TCRdb to the 5' RACE reads, yields one record per CDR3 protein. Altogether about 1.7 million distinct CDR3 sequences are present, approximately 30% being singletons, with the ten largest covering more than 6%. V was clipped by 2 bases and J by 5 bases; unmatched bases: 8. Germline V gene data show CDR1 as LGHDT and CDR2 as YNNKEL (reference sequence). CDR3 length equals 15 residues. This clonotype was found a few times. What it binds is not known.

This receptor was identified in a woman aged 25 to 45 in good health. Sequenced: blood. The chain employs TRBV3-1 and TRBJ2-7; 8 positions match TRBD2. The CDR3 DNA is TGTGCCAGCAGCCAAAACTTTGCGGGAGGCCACGAGCAGTACTTC. This gives the protein CASSQNFAGGHEQYF.